The clone carrying this TCR beta chain occurred many times. One end of the junction does not line up with germline, which may come from a read error. These data belong to a study of read filtering for tumor transcriptome and immune sequencing. This CDR3 is 17 amino acids long. Germline CDR1 and CDR2: SNHLY and FYNNEI. From roughly 390 ng of RNA, a library with molecular barcoded alpha/delta and beta/gamma adaptors was made. TCRdb independently ran MiXCR on the reads; one entry per CDR3 protein. Of about 86,000 distinct CDR3 sequences listed, about 12% are singletons. The specimen sequenced was a population of CD138-negative cells sorted from bone marrow. This TCR came from a donor at least 40 years old with multiple myeloma. V usage is TRBV2 and J usage is TRBJ2-1; 7 bases line up with TRBD2. The CDR3 here is CASSSNLAGGSYNGQFF. In DNA form, the CDR3 reads TGTGCCAGCAGCTCCAACTTAGCGGGCGGCTCCTACAATGGGCAGTTCTTC.